Listed here are 10 T cell receptor beta chains from one sample, sequenced in a study of control samples from healthy donors and cancer patients. Sequencing used immunoSEQ multiplex PCR; TCRdb keeps in-frame clones, though not all of them. The sample yields around 180,000 clones, around 88% seen once. The sequenced sample was blood. These receptors all stem from a woman younger than 45 in good health.

The rearrangement uses TRBV28 and TRBJ1-6, with 10 nucleotides matching TRBD1. This CDR3 spans 14 amino acids. V was pared by 7 bases and J by 8 bases, with 5 bases of the junction left unmatched. The germline CDR1 and CDR2 sequences are MDHEN and SYDVKM. The CDR3 sequence is CASTRDRGDSPLHF. CDR3 DNA sequence: TGTGCCAGCACACGGGACAGGGGTGATTCACCCCTCCACTTT.

The rearrangement uses TRBV6-5 and TRBJ1-1; D call uncertain. The V end was cut by 0 bases, the J end by 0 bases, with 5 bases between. Germline CDR1 is MNHEY and CDR2 is SVGAGI. CDR3 length: 14 amino acids. As DNA, the CDR3 is TGTGCCAGCAGTTACTCAGCGGTGAACACTGAAGCTTTCTTT. This codes for CASSYSAVNTEAFF.

The gene calls are TRBV6-9 and TRBJ1-3, with D possibly matching TRBD1 (6 bases). This CDR3 has 18 amino acids. Trimming shortened V by 7 bases and J by 0 bases, and 22 bases separated the two germline ends. The V gene's germline CDR1 is MNHGY and CDR2 SVAAGI. CDR3 DNA sequence: TGTGCCAGCACCCATAGGGGGAGCCACCGCCGCTCTGGAAACACCATATATTTT. This gives the protein CASTHRGSHRRSGNTIYF.

V usage is TRBV18 and J usage is TRBJ2-7, with 14 bases identical to TRBD2. From germline, CDR1 is KGHSH and CDR2 LQKENI. The CDR3 runs to 16 residues. The J segment lost 2 bases and the V segment lost 4 bases, leaving 4 bases of the junction unmatched. The CDR3 DNA follows: TGTGCCAGCTCACTCTCGACTAGCGGGAGGGCCTACGAGCAGTACTTC. It encodes CASSLSTSGRAYEQYF.

The chain uses TRBV7-9 and TRBJ1-2; D is unclear. The CDR3 consists of 15 residues. V shed 5 bases and J shed 2 bases, with 15 bases lying between them. Looked up from germline, CDR1 is SEHNR and CDR2 is FQNEAQ (reference sequence). The CDR3 DNA reads as TGTGCCAGCAGCGAGGACGGGAGGGCCAACTATGGCTACACCTTC. Protein sequence: CASSEDGRANYGYTF.

On this clone itself: One end of the junction fails to match germline, which may point to a read error. V and J are TRBV7-2 and TRBJ2-7, with unresolved D. Germline V CDR1 and CDR2: SGHTA, FQGNSA. The CDR3 totals 13 residues. The CDR3 reads CASSSGPSSEQYF. CDR3 sequence (DNA): TGTGCCAGCAGCTCCGGACCCTCCTCCGAGCAGTACTTC.

This chain links TRBV5-4 with TRBJ2-5, with 12 bases fitting TRBD2. Germline V gene data show CDR1 as SGHNT and CDR2 as YYREEE (reference sequence). The CDR3 has 16 residues. V gave up 0 bases and J gave up 7 bases; unmatched junction bases: 7. CDR3 nucleotides: TGTGCCAGCAGCTTGGGGCCTAGCGGGGGGGTTGGGACCCAGTACTTC. Translating it yields CASSLGPSGGVGTQYF.

This clone was recorded once. DNA for the CDR3: TGTGCCAGCAGCGTAGGGACACCTACTGGAAACACCATATATTTT. Its translation is CASSVGTPTGNTIYF. V usage is TRBV9 and J usage is TRBJ1-3; the D gene is possibly TRBD1 (5 bases). This CDR3 has 15 residues. The germline V gene has CDR1 SGDLS and CDR2 YYNGEE. Trimming shortened V by 0 bases and J by 2 bases, and 9 bases separated the two germline ends.

The chain couples TRBV29-1 to TRBJ2-3, with D tentatively TRBD1 or TRBD2 (5 bases each). The V end was cut by 6 bases, the J end by 0 bases, with 13 bases between. This CDR3 comprises 14 residues. Germline V lookup: CDR1 SQVTM, CDR2 ANQGSEA. The DNA for the CDR3 is TGCAGCGTCCGGGACCCTATTAGCACAGATACGCAGTATTTT. It translates to CSVRDPISTDTQYF.

The chain couples TRBV18 to TRBJ2-2; 8 bases are a match to TRBD1. CDR1 KGHSH and CDR2 LQKENI come from the germline V gene. V was clipped by 5 bases and J by 4 bases; unmatched bases: 12. The CDR3 covers 17 residues. CDR3 in amino acids: CASSTVPRQGSTGELFF. In DNA form, the CDR3 reads TGTGCCAGCTCAACCGTACCGAGACAGGGGAGCACCGGGGAGCTGTTTTTT.